Listed below are T cell receptor beta chains from one sample, sequenced in a study of blood T cell repertoires in COVID-19. Sequencing used immunoSEQ multiplex PCR; TCRdb keeps in-frame clones, though not all of them. The sample yields more than 200,000 clones, approximately 80% seen once. The sample comprised PBMCs or T cells enriched from blood (not recorded which). Every receptor here comes from a man aged 60 to 69 who had recovered from COVID-19. CDR3s include the opening cysteine and the closing phenylalanine or tryptophan. A D gene is named only where the DNA matches it firmly. Some rows mark clone size as missing; the rest say once, few, many or name a class of expanded clone.

clone_size,d_call,cdr3_length,j_call,v_call,cdr3_nt,cdr3_aa
NA,TRBD1,18,TRBJ1-5,TRBV23-1,TGCGCCAGCACCCTACTCACAGGGGGCCTTTATAGCAATCAGCCCCAGCATTTT,CASTLLTGGLYSNQPQHF
NA,TRBD1,13,TRBJ1-2,TRBV6-5,TGTGCCAGCAGACCAGACAGGGAGCATGGCTACACCTTC,CASRPDREHGYTF
few,NA,14,TRBJ2-5,TRBV12-5,TGTGCTAGTGGTTTGGCGGGGATACAAGAGACCCAGTACTTC,CASGLAGIQETQYF
NA,NA,15,TRBJ2-6,TRBV6-6,TGTGCCAGCAGTTACCCTTACTCTGGGGCCAACGTCCTGACTTTC,CASSYPYSGANVLTF
NA,NA,16,TRBJ2-5,TRBV7-3,TGTGCCAGCAGCTTAAAGGCCCGGGACTCACAAGAGACCCAGTACTTC,CASSLKARDSQETQYF
once,NA,15,TRBJ2-6,TRBV4-3,TGCGCCAGCAGCCGACAAAGCTCTGGGGCCAACGTCCTGACTTTC,CASSRQSSGANVLTF
NA,TRBD1,15,TRBJ1-2,TRBV7-2,TGTGCCAGCAGCTCCCCGAGGGGGCTGGGCTATGGCTACACCTTC,CASSSPRGLGYGYTF
NA,NA,14,TRBJ1-2,TRBV7-2,TGTGCCAGCAGCTTAGTGGGTGGGGGGTATGGCTACACCTTC,CASSLVGGGYGYTF
NA,TRBD1,15,TRBJ2-5,TRBV24-1,TGTGCCACCAGTGAAACGGGACAGGGGCAAGAGACCCAGTACTTC,CATSETGQGQETQYF
NA,NA,14,TRBJ1-1,TRBV15,TGTGCCACCAGCAGAGTAAGGGGGAACACTGAAGCTTTCTTT,CATSRVRGNTEAFF
NA,NA,16,TRBJ2-2,TRBV3-1/TRBV3-2,TGTGCCAGCAGCCAGGGTATGGCGGCGAACACCGGGGAGCTGTTTTTT,CASSQGMAANTGELFF
once,NA,13,TRBJ1-5,TRBV6-5,TGTGCCAGCAGCCAGACAGGAGATCAGCCCCAGCATTTT,CASSQTGDQPQHF
NA,NA,15,TRBJ1-6,TRBV4-3,TGCGCCAGCAGCCTCCGATGGCAGGGGAATTCACCCCTCCACTTT,CASSLRWQGNSPLHF
NA,TRBD1,14,TRBJ1-5,TRBV11-2,TGTGCCAGCAGCTTAGTAGGGGGCTCGCAGCCCCAGCATTTT,CASSLVGGSQPQHF
NA,NA,17,TRBJ1-2,TRBV7-8,TGTGCCAGCAGCCTCAGAGACCCTACAGGGTCTAACTATGGCTACACCTTC,CASSLRDPTGSNYGYTF
NA,NA,14,TRBJ1-3,TRBV7-3,TGTGCCAGCAGCTTTAAATATCTCGGAAACACCATATATTTT,CASSFKYLGNTIYF
NA,NA,15,TRBJ1-4,TRBV2,TGTGCCAGCAGCGCCGACAGGACAACTAATGAAAAACTGTTTTTT,CASSADRTTNEKLFF
NA,TRBD1,14,TRBJ1-2,TRBV7-2,TGTGCCAGCAGCTCCGGACAGGGTAACTATGGCTACACCTTC,CASSSGQGNYGYTF
NA,TRBD2,17,TRBJ2-5,TRBV5-1,TGCGCCAGCAGCTTGGGATCCCTTGGCGGGGGGGCAGAGACCCAGTACTTC,CASSLGSLGGGAETQYF
once,NA,13,TRBJ1-2,TRBV28,TGTGCCAGCATCCTAACAGGAGTAGACGGCTACACCTTC,CASILTGVDGYTF
NA,NA,13,TRBJ2-3,TRBV5-1,TGCGCCAGCAGCGCATCAGGGACAGATACGCAGTATTTT,CASSASGTDTQYF
NA,NA,13,TRBJ1-1,TRBV2,TGTGCCAGCAGATACTCATCGAACACTGAAGCTTTCTTT,CASRYSSNTEAFF
NA,TRBD1,13,TRBJ1-6,TRBV2,TGTGCCAGCAGTGAAGCCGGGACAGGGCCCCTCCACTTT,CASSEAGTGPLHF
few,TRBD1,14,TRBJ1-1,TRBV6-5,TGTGCCAGCAGAACGGGACAGGAGAACACTGAAGCTTTCTTT,CASRTGQENTEAFF
NA,TRBD2,14,TRBJ2-5,TRBV4-3,TGCGCCAGCAGCCAAGTCGGGGGGATGGAGACCCAGTACTTC,CASSQVGGMETQYF
NA,TRBD1,15,TRBJ2-5,TRBV5-4,TGTGCCAGCAGCTTGCCGGACAGGGGGAAAGAGACCCAGTACTTC,CASSLPDRGKETQYF
NA,TRBD2,15,TRBJ2-2,TRBV30,TGTGCCTGGAGGGCACGGGGGGCGAACACCGGGGAGCTGTTTTTT,CAWRARGANTGELFF